The rows below give T cell receptor beta chains drawn from one sample of a study of shared clonotypes between healthy human individuals. Profiled with immunoSEQ multiplex PCR; TCRdb holds only in-frame clones, not every one. The sample contains about 2.4 million clones, over 85% of which appear only once. The specimen was naive CD4+ T cells from PBMCs. The receptors shown here come from a man between 18 and 35 years old in good health. Some clones in this sample may be carry-over from other donors' samples. Each CDR3 is given with its conserved first and last residue. A D gene is named only where the DNA matches it firmly. Size is omitted from some rows. Given values are once, few, many or a class for expanded clones.

clone_size j_call v_call d_call cdr3_nt cdr3_aa
NA TRBJ2-2 TRBV7-2 TRBD2 TGTGCCAGCAGCCGAGAAGTTAGCGGGGCGAACACCGGGGAGCTGTTTTTT CASSREVSGANTGELFF
NA TRBJ1-5 TRBV19 NA TGTGCCAGTAGTGCGGGTTATAGCAATCAGCCCCAGCATTTT CASSAGYSNQPQHF
NA TRBJ2-7 TRBV6-5 NA TGTGCCAGCTGGCGGGGAGAGGGAAGCGAGCAGTACTTC CASWRGEGSEQYF
NA TRBJ2-4 TRBV4-3 TRBD2 TGCGCCAGCAGTATCCGACTAGCAACCCTAACCGGTTCCAAAAACATTCAGTACTTC CASSIRLATLTGSKNIQYF
once TRBJ2-3 TRBV28 TRBD1 TGTGCCAGTTTCCCCGGACAGGCACAGTATACGCAGTATTTT CASFPGQAQYTQYF
NA TRBJ1-2 TRBV10-3 NA TGTGCCATCAGCCAGGTAGACTATGGCTACACCTTC CAISQVDYGYTF
NA TRBJ2-7 TRBV7-2 NA TGTGCCAGCAGCGCGACGTACAGGGACCTCTACGAGCAGTACTTC CASSATYRDLYEQYF
NA TRBJ2-5 TRBV30 TRBD2 TGTGCCTGGAGGGTCGGACTAGCGTATCAAGAGACCCAGTACTTC CAWRVGLAYQETQYF
NA TRBJ2-1 TRBV5-1 TRBD2 TGCGCCAGCAGCCGCTTAACTAGCGACTCCTACAATGAGCAGTTCTTC CASSRLTSDSYNEQFF
once TRBJ2-1 TRBV5-5 NA TGTGCCAGCAGCTTTCTAGGCAATGAGCAGTTCTTC CASSFLGNEQFF
NA TRBJ2-3 TRBV7-3 NA TGTGCCAGCAGCTTAACGGCATCAGATACGCAGTATTTT CASSLTASDTQYF
NA TRBJ2-7 TRBV19 NA TGTGCCAGTGCCTCAATTTCTGGCAGCTACGAGCAGTACTTC CASASISGSYEQYF
once TRBJ2-3 TRBV19 TRBD2 TGTGCCAGTAGGGGAGGGAGCGGGTTGACTAGCACAGATACGCAGTATTTT CASRGGSGLTSTDTQYF
NA TRBJ1-1 TRBV10-3 NA TGTGCCATCAGTGAGGCGGGCGGAATGAACACTGAAGCTTTCTTT CAISEAGGMNTEAFF
NA TRBJ1-1 TRBV5-8 TRBD1 TGTGCCAGCAAAGAGGACAGGCCCAACTGGGGCACTGAAGCTTTCTTT CASKEDRPNWGTEAFF
NA TRBJ2-7 TRBV5-1 TRBD2 TGCGCCAGCACCGTGGGGAGGGGAAACTACGAGCAGTACTTC CASTVGRGNYEQYF
NA TRBJ2-1 TRBV6-6 NA TGTGCCAGCAGTTACTCCGTTGAGCAGTTCTTC CASSYSVEQFF
NA TRBJ2-2 TRBV10-3 TRBD2 TGTGCCACCACTAGCGGAGTCACCGGGGAGCTGTTTTTT CATTSGVTGELFF
NA TRBJ1-1 TRBV19 TRBD1 TGTGCCAGTACCTTCAGGGGGTTGGATCTCGAAGCTTTCTTT CASTFRGLDLEAFF
NA TRBJ2-7 TRBV5-1 TRBD2 TGCGCCAGCAGCTTGCCTTCCCTAGCGGGACACTGGGACGAGCAGTACTTC CASSLPSLAGHWDEQYF
NA TRBJ1-1 TRBV10-1 NA TGCGCCAGCAGTGTGGGGCGTTCCATGAACACTGAAGCTTTCTTT CASSVGRSMNTEAFF
few TRBJ1-1 TRBV27 NA TGTGCCAGCAGTTTAAGGAGGGGTGAAGCTTTCTTT CASSLRRGEAFF
NA TRBJ1-5 TRBV28 NA TGTGCCAGCAATGGGGCAGGGCGCAATCAGCCCCAGCATTTT CASNGAGRNQPQHF
NA TRBJ2-7 TRBV15 NA TGTGCCACCAGCATGACTGGAGGGGGTCGGTACGAGCAGTACTTC CATSMTGGGRYEQYF
NA TRBJ1-4 TRBV6-1 NA TGTGCCAGCAGTGAAAATTTCGCGGGGGCAACTAATGAAAAACTGTTTTTT CASSENFAGATNEKLFF
NA TRBJ1-2 TRBV6-1 NA TGTGCCAGCTCTAATACAAACTATGGCTACACCTTC CASSNTNYGYTF
NA TRBJ1-1 TRBV7-2 NA TGTGCCAGCAGCCCAGCTCGGTTGAACACTGAAGCTTTCTTT CASSPARLNTEAFF
NA TRBJ2-7 TRBV19 TRBD1 TGTGCCAGTAGATATGGGACAGGTGTCTCCTACGAGCAGTACTTC CASRYGTGVSYEQYF
once TRBJ2-7 TRBV30 TRBD1 TGTGCCTTTTCATCTCCGGGACAGGGTAGGGACGAGCAGTACTTC CAFSSPGQGRDEQYF
NA TRBJ2-7 TRBV6-6 NA TGTGCCAGCAGTTACCCCGGGCCCCGAGAGCAGTACTTC CASSYPGPREQYF
NA TRBJ2-3 TRBV28 TRBD1 TGTGCCAGCAGTCCCCGGGACAGGACCGATACGCAGTATTTT CASSPRDRTDTQYF
NA TRBJ2-5 TRBV11-2 TRBD2 TGTGCCAGCAGCTTTGTTAGCGGGACGCCACAAGAGACCCAGTACTTC CASSFVSGTPQETQYF
NA TRBJ1-5 TRBV6-5 NA TGTGCCAGCAGTTCCGCGGTCGAGGGTCAGCCCCAGCATTTT CASSSAVEGQPQHF
NA TRBJ2-7 TRBV7-9 TRBD1 TGTGCCAGCAGCTCAACCGGGACAGGGCCCTACGAGCAGTACTTC CASSSTGTGPYEQYF
NA TRBJ2-1 TRBV11-2 TRBD2 TGTGCCAGCAGCCGACTAGCGGGAGTGAATGAGCAGTTCTTC CASSRLAGVNEQFF
NA TRBJ2-7 TRBV11-2 NA TGTGCCAGCAGCTCCGGGGGAGCAACAAGGTACGAGCAGTACTTC CASSSGGATRYEQYF
NA TRBJ2-2 TRBV5-4 TRBD1 TGTGCCAGCAGCAGAGACAGGGGAAGCACCGGGGAGCTGTTTTTT CASSRDRGSTGELFF
NA TRBJ2-3 TRBV18 NA TGTGCCAGCTCACCACCTTCGGGGACAGATACGCAGTATTTT CASSPPSGTDTQYF
NA TRBJ2-7 TRBV5-5 TRBD1 TGTGCCAGCAGCTTGTTCTGGAGGACAGGGAGTTACGAGCAGTACTTC CASSLFWRTGSYEQYF
NA TRBJ1-1 TRBV10-3 TRBD1 TGTGCCATCAGACCGGGACAGGGAATGAACACTGAAGCTTTCTTT CAIRPGQGMNTEAFF
NA TRBJ1-3 TRBV5-1 TRBD1 TGCGCCAGCAGCCAACACCGGACAGGGGCCGGAAACACCATATATTTT CASSQHRTGAGNTIYF
NA TRBJ1-2 TRBV10-3 NA TGTGCCATCAGTGAGTCCGGCTACTATGGCTACACCTTC CAISESGYYGYTF
NA TRBJ2-2 TRBV5-1 NA TGCGCCAGCAGCGCAACTAGTTTCACCGGGGAGCTGTTTTTT CASSATSFTGELFF
NA TRBJ2-4 TRBV9 NA TGTGCCAGCAGCGTAGGGCTAGCCCCAGATCTCGAGAACATTCAGTACTTC CASSVGLAPDLENIQYF
NA TRBJ1-4 TRBV28 TRBD1 TGTGCCAGCAGGCGGGGGACAGGGGGCGTCTATCCAACTAATGAAAAACTGTTTTTT CASRRGTGGVYPTNEKLFF
NA TRBJ2-1 TRBV5-1 TRBD1 TGCGCCAGCAGCGTAGGACAGGGGGCAGGGGCGTATGAGCAGTTCTTC CASSVGQGAGAYEQFF
NA TRBJ2-7 TRBV28 TRBD1 TGTGCCAGCAGTTCTACGACAGGGGGAGCCCGTAGTATATTC CASSSTTGGARSIF
NA TRBJ1-2 TRBV4-1 TRBD1 TGCGCCAGCAGCAAAACTGGGACAGGGCGCTACACCTTC CASSKTGTGRYTF
NA TRBJ1-2 TRBV28 NA TGTGCCAGCAGTTTACCGGGGTTAGGCTACACCTTC CASSLPGLGYTF
NA TRBJ2-7 TRBV11-2 NA TGTGCCAGCAGCTTGGACAGTTACGAGCAGTACTTC CASSLDSYEQYF
NA TRBJ2-1 TRBV5-4 TRBD2 TGTGCCAGCAGCTTGGTGACTAGCGGGGTCCCGGAGCAGTTCTTC CASSLVTSGVPEQFF